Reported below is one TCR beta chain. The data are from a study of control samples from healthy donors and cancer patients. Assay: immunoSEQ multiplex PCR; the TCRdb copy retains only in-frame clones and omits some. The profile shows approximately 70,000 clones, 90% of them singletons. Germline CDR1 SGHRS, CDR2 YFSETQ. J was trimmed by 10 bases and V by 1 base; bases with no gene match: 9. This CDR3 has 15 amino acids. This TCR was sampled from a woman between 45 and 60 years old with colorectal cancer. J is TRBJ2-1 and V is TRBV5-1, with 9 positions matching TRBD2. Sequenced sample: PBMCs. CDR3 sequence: CASSLYGGGASEQFF. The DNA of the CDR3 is TGCGCCAGCAGCTTGTATGGCGGGGGGGCGTCCGAGCAGTTCTTC.